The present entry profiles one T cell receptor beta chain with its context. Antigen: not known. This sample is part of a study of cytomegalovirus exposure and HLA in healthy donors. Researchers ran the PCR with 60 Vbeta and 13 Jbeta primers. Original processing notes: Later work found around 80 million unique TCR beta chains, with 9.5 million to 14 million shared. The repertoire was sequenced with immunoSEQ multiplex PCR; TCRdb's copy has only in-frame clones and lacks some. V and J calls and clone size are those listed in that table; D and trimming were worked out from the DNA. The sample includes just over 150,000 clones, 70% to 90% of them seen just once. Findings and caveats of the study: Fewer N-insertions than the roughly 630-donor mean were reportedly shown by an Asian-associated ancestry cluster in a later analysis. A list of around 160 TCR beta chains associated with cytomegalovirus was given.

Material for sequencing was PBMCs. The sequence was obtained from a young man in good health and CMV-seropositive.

The CDR3 is CASSPLSSYEQYF. The CDR3, as DNA: TGTGCCAGCAGCCCCCTAAGCTCCTACGAGCAGTACTTC. The rearrangement joins TRBV7-2 to TRBJ2-7; D call uncertain. The ends were cut back, 5 bases at V and 0 bases at J, with 8 bases in the middle. Germline-derived CDR1 and CDR2 are SGHTA and FQGNSA. The CDR3 is 13 residues long. Combining the CDR3 with reference TRBV7-2 and TRBJ2-7 gives the whole variable domain GAGVSQSPSNKVTEKGKDVELRCDPISGHTALYWYRQSLGQGLEFLIYFQGNSAPDKSGLPSDRFSAERTGGSVSTLTIQRTQQEDSAVYLCASSPLSSYEQYFGPGTRLTVT.